One sample yielded the 24 T cell receptor beta chains listed below, sequenced in a study of cytomegalovirus exposure and HLA in healthy donors (dated by TCRdb to about 2017). Libraries were made using the immunoSEQ multiplex PCR assay. For the multiplex PCR, a mixture combining 60 forward primers for TCR Vbeta segments and 13 reverse primers for TCR Jbeta segments was used. In TCRdb, the immuneACCESS table is reduced to in-frame sequences with V and J assigned. These tables do not hold every clone; where another copy was compared, an unresolved V gene accounts for under half, and the others remain unexplained. This sample has roughly 150,000 clones in its table, and roughly three quarters of those were observed once. 7% of the sample lies in the top ten. Input material: PBMCs. Source of these receptors: a woman aged 35 to 49 in good health and CMV-seropositive.

The CDR3 DNA is TGTGCCAGCAGCTTAAGGATCGGGGGGCACAGCTATGGCTACACCTTC. Its translation: CASSLRIGGHSYGYTF. The chain recombines TRBV7-8 with TRBJ1-2, with a tentative D call TRBD1 (6 bases). The CDR3 is 16 amino acids. V was trimmed by 2 bases and J by 4 bases, leaving 17 bases between them. The V gene's germline CDR1 is SGHVS and CDR2 FQNEAQ.

The V and J genes are TRBV7-2 and TRBJ2-3; the match to TRBD2 covers 8 bases. The V and J ends lost 3 bases and 1 base, in that order; junction bases with no gene match: 6. CDR3 length equals 16 residues. CDR1 and CDR2 (germline): SGHTA, FQGNSA. Here the CDR3 DNA reads TGTGCCAGCAGCTTCCAGGGGCGGGGGGGCACAGATACGCAGTATTTT. Its protein product is CASSFQGRGGTDTQYF.

The genes are TRBV19 and TRBJ2-5; 8 bases agree with TRBD1. The CDR3 has 13 residues. Germline CDR1 and CDR2: LNHDA and SQIVND (reference sequence). The V segment lost 7 bases and the J segment 2 bases; nucleotides outside the gene matches: 3. This CDR3 is CASTGDRQETQYF. The CDR3 nucleotides read TGTGCCAGTACGGGGGACAGGCAAGAGACCCAGTACTTC. Together with reference TRBV19 and TRBJ2-5, the CDR3 gives the full variable domain: DGGITQSPKYLFRKEGQNVTLSCEQNLNHDAMYWYRQDPGQGLRLIYYSQIVNDFQKGDIAEGYSVSREKKESFPLTVTSAQKNPTAFYLCASTGDRQETQYFGPGTRLLVL.

The CDR3 bases are TGTGCCTGGAGTGTTCTAGGCACCGGGGAGCTGTTTTTT. It specifies CAWSVLGTGELFF. This sequence joins TRBV30 and TRBJ2-2, with D unclear. The CDR3 runs to 13 residues. Germline lookup yields CDR1 GTSNPN and CDR2 SVGIG (reference sequence). The ends were cut back, 0 bases at V and 4 bases at J, with 6 bases in the middle.

In its sample, this clone was seen a few times. The V call is TRBV5-6, the J call TRBJ1-2; possible D gene TRBD1, 5 bases. The CDR3 consists of 17 residues. V lost 4 bases to trimming and J lost 7 bases, with 26 bases between them. The V gene's germline CDR1 is SGHDT and CDR2 YYEEEE. The DNA of the CDR3 is TGTGCCAGCAGCAGCAGCTGGAGTCGAGCCGGGGGGTCTGGCTACACCTTC. It codes for CASSSSWSRAGGSGYTF.

DNA of the CDR3: TGCGCCAGCAGCCAAGATATCGACAGCACGCAGGGAAACACCATATATTTT. It encodes CASSQDIDSTQGNTIYF. This sequence joins TRBV4-3 and TRBJ1-3; D perhaps matches TRBD1 (5 bases). The CDR3 consists of 17 residues. Germline CDR1 LGHNA, CDR2 YSLEER. Trimming removed 0 bases at V and 4 bases at J, with 16 bases between.

The chain uses TRBV5-1 and TRBJ1-5; D is unresolved. V was clipped by 0 bases and J by 3 bases, with 13 bases between them. This CDR3 contains 16 residues. Germline CDR1 reads SGHRS; CDR2 reads YFSETQ. DNA for the CDR3: TGCGCCAGCAGCTTGGGCGGGAGGGAAGTCAATCAGCCCCAGCATTTT. This gives the protein CASSLGGREVNQPQHF.

CDR3 sequence: CASSSGDKVYGYTF. CDR3 DNA: TGTGCCAGCAGCTCCGGCGACAAGGTCTATGGCTACACCTTC. J is TRBJ1-2 and V is TRBV7-8; no clear D gene. Germline CDR1 is SGHVS and CDR2 is FQNEAQ. V was clipped by 4 bases and J by 4 bases, with 13 bases between them. The CDR3 has 14 residues.

This clone turned up a few times. The chain couples TRBV28 to TRBJ1-1; D may be TRBD1 (5 bases). This CDR3 contains 13 residues. Trimming stripped 5 bases from V and 5 bases from J, with 12 bases between. The germline CDR1 and CDR2 sequences are MDHEN and SYDVKM. CDR3 in DNA: TGTGCCAGCAGTGGGCAGGGTGGTACTGAAGCTTTCTTT. Translation: CASSGQGGTEAFF.

The gene calls are TRBV2 and TRBJ1-1; 7 nucleotides match TRBD1. V dropped 8 bases and J dropped 11; count of bases not matched to a gene: 20. The CDR3 spans 15 residues. The V gene's germline CDR1 is SNHLY and CDR2 FYNNEI. CDR3 in amino acids: CASSGGSVGTLNAFF. DNA of the CDR3: TGTGCCAGCTCAGGGGGTTCCGTGGGGACACTGAATGCTTTCTTT.

The chain links TRBV15 to TRBJ2-4; D not resolved. Germline values: CDR1 LNHNV, CDR2 YYDKDF (reference sequence). CDR3 length: 12 amino acids. With 6 bases removed from V and 0 bases from J, the gap between germline ends came to 3 bases. The CDR3 DNA follows: TGTGCCACCAGTATAGCCAAAAACATTCAGTACTTC. Encoded protein: CATSIAKNIQYF.

The V and J genes are TRBV2 and TRBJ1-6, with D uncertain. Germline V gene lookup returns CDR1 SNHLY and CDR2 FYNNEI. Trimming took off 5 bases at V and 14 bases at J, with 13 bases between the two ends. The CDR3 has 12 amino acids. The CDR3 protein is CASSYNPGALHF. The CDR3 nucleotides are TGTGCCAGCAGTTATAACCCCGGGGCCCTCCACTTT.

The CDR3 sequence is CASSPGGFRNTEAFF. CDR3 DNA: TGTGCCAGCAGTCCCGGGGGTTTCAGGAACACTGAAGCTTTCTTT. The chain carries TRBV7-8 and TRBJ1-1, with D possibly being TRBD1 (5 bases). Germline CDR1 and CDR2: SGHVS and FQNEAQ. Deletions cut 6 bases from V and 1 base from J, with 15 bases between. The CDR3 is 15 residues long.

The chain links TRBV7-8 to TRBJ2-3, with TRBD2 identical over 7 bases. Trimming removed 0 bases from V and 4 bases from J; junction bases left unmatched: 4. This CDR3 spans 15 amino acids. Germline CDR1 and CDR2: SGHVS and FQNEAQ. Here the CDR3 DNA reads TGTGCCAGCAGCTTAGCGCAGCGGGAAGCAGATACGCAGTATTTT. Its protein is CASSLAQREADTQYF.

The chain couples TRBV19 to TRBJ1-1; D possibly corresponds to TRBD1 (5 bases). The CDR3 has 14 residues. Germline values: CDR1 LNHDA, CDR2 SQIVND (reference sequence). V gave up 3 bases and J gave up 0 bases, with 8 bases separating them. The CDR3 is CASSIRQMNTEAFF. The CDR3 DNA reads as TGTGCCAGTAGTATCCGACAGATGAACACTGAAGCTTTCTTT.

The chain joins TRBV15 to TRBJ1-2; TRBD1 matches 7 bases. The length of the CDR3 is 12 residues. Germline V CDR1 and CDR2: LNHNV, YYDKDF (reference sequence). After removal of 3 bases from V and 8 bases from J, the junction contained 3 bases not matched to a gene. Written as DNA, the CDR3 is TGTGCCACCAGCAGCTACAGGGGAGGCTACACCTTC. Its protein product is CATSSYRGGYTF.

The chain's CDR3 is CASSLAAQGGTEAFF. DNA for the CDR3: TGTGCCAGCAGCTTGGCCGCCCAGGGTGGCACTGAAGCTTTCTTT. The chain is built from TRBV5-4 and TRBJ1-1, with TRBD1 as a possible D gene (5 bases). The V end lost 0 bases, the J end lost 4 bases, and 13 bases lay between the germline ends. CDR1 is SGHNT and CDR2 is YYREEE in the germline V gene (reference sequence). The CDR3 extends over 15 amino acids.

This chain uses TRBV6-5 with TRBJ2-5, with 7 bases aligning to TRBD2. The tail of the sequence fits TRBJ2-7 better, so the J call may be wrong. The germline gives CDR1 MNHEY, CDR2 SVGAGI. The CDR3 runs 16 residues. The CDR3, as DNA: TGTGCCAGCAGTTACTCGGGACGGGGGGATATCAACGAGCAGTACTTC. Residues: CASSYSGRGDINEQYF.

This clone was found a few times. V is TRBV10-3 and J is TRBJ2-2; D ambiguous. Trimming cost V 7 bases and J 0 bases, with 9 bases left between them. The CDR3 sequence is 14 residues long. Germline V gene sequence: CDR1 ENHRY, CDR2 SYGVKD. The CDR3 DNA sequence: TGTGCCATCAAATTAACAGCGAACACCGGGGAGCTGTTTTTT. Its translation: CAIKLTANTGELFF.

V usage is TRBV7-3 and J usage is TRBJ2-1, with TRBD2 matching over 11 bases. The CDR3 contains 15 residues. In germline, CDR1 is SGHTA, CDR2 FQGTGA. V was clipped by 5 bases and J by 4 bases; unmatched bases: 4. The CDR3 nucleotides are TGTGCCAGCAGCAGACTAGCGGGGATATACAATGAGCAGTTCTTC. Protein: CASSRLAGIYNEQFF.

This chain connects TRBV7-8 to TRBJ1-2; 7 positions match TRBD1. Germline V CDR1 and CDR2: SGHVS, FQNEAQ. V dropped 1 base and J dropped 9; count of bases not matched to a gene: 11. The CDR3 extends over 15 amino acids. CDR3: CASSLGEPGTVCYTF. The CDR3 region has the DNA TGTGCCAGCAGCTTAGGGGAACCGGGGACAGTTTGCTACACCTTC.

V and J are TRBV2 and TRBJ2-7; possible D gene TRBD1, 5 bases. The CDR3 has 12 amino acids. The V and J ends lost 7 bases and 3 bases respectively, with 10 bases between them. Germline values: CDR1 SNHLY, CDR2 FYNNEI. The CDR3 DNA reads as TGTGCCAGCATGGGCAGGGTCTACGAGCAGTACTTC. Residues: CASMGRVYEQYF.

This chain joins TRBV7-8 and TRBJ1-1, with TRBD1 as a possible D gene (5 bases). Germline CDR1 SGHVS, CDR2 FQNEAQ. The length of the CDR3 is 15 residues. V dropped 1 base and J dropped 1 base, with 10 bases sitting between them. The chain's CDR3 is CASSLVQGSNTEAFF. In nucleotides, the CDR3 is TGTGCCAGCAGCTTAGTTCAGGGATCGAACACTGAAGCTTTCTTT.

This chain links TRBV6-5 with TRBJ1-1; TRBD1 might be the D (5 bases). Trimming removed 7 bases at V and 5 bases at J, with 8 bases between. CDR3 length: 11 amino acids. CDR1 is MNHEY, CDR2 SVGAGI, per germline. The CDR3 protein is CASNRGTEAFF. The CDR3 DNA is TGTGCCAGCAACCGGGGGACTGAAGCTTTCTTT.